The rows below give T cell receptor beta chains drawn from one sample of a study of identical twins. Each CDR3 protein is one row after TCRdb ran MiXCR on the 5' RACE reads. There are around 250,000 distinct CDR3 sequences in the sample; roughly 7% occur only once, and roughly 3.7% lies in the top ten. The data were also submitted as part of a second study, on yellow fever vaccine responses in identical twins.

The sequenced sample consisted of memory (CD45RO+) T cells sorted from blood. All receptors come from a woman aged 18-29 years in good health. Each CDR3 is given without its conserved first and last residue. A D gene is named only where the DNA matches it firmly.

V gene: TRBV7-8
J gene: TRBJ2-1
D gene: .
CDR3 protein: ASSPAAGNEQF

V gene: TRBV6-1
J gene: TRBJ1-6
D gene: TRBD1
CDR3 protein: ASSERTGGGNSPLH

V gene: TRBV21-1
J gene: TRBJ2-1
D gene: .
CDR3 protein: ASSKVGGQGTINEQF

V gene: TRBV3-1
J gene: TRBJ1-6
D gene: .
CDR3 protein: ASSDRYRDSPLH

V gene: TRBV27
J gene: TRBJ1-1
D gene: .
CDR3 protein: ASSLSIARMNTEAF

V gene: TRBV18
J gene: TRBJ1-6
D gene: .
CDR3 protein: ASSPGRTDSPLH

V gene: TRBV27
J gene: TRBJ1-6
D gene: TRBD1
CDR3 protein: ASSSPRTGANSPLH

V gene: TRBV2
J gene: TRBJ1-2
D gene: TRBD1
CDR3 protein: ASSGQTNYGYT

V gene: TRBV12-3/TRBV12-4
J gene: TRBJ2-3
D gene: TRBD2
CDR3 protein: ASSFGRGGANTQY

V gene: TRBV6-1
J gene: TRBJ1-1
D gene: .
CDR3 protein: ASSEMEAMNTEAF

V gene: TRBV5-5
J gene: TRBJ2-5
D gene: .
CDR3 protein: ASSLDPGKTQY

V gene: TRBV11-2
J gene: TRBJ1-2
D gene: TRBD1
CDR3 protein: ASSSSDRGDYTYT

V gene: TRBV6-5
J gene: TRBJ1-1
D gene: TRBD1
CDR3 protein: ASSYRQGPMTEAF

V gene: TRBV28
J gene: TRBJ2-5
D gene: .
CDR3 protein: ASSLATVGVTQY

V gene: TRBV29-1
J gene: TRBJ2-2
D gene: .
CDR3 protein: SGENTGELF

V gene: TRBV27
J gene: TRBJ1-4
D gene: TRBD1
CDR3 protein: ASSPMAGTGDEKLF

V gene: TRBV4-1
J gene: TRBJ2-5
D gene: TRBD2
CDR3 protein: ASSQDRDSGGVMETQY

V gene: TRBV10-3
J gene: TRBJ1-2
D gene: .
CDR3 protein: AISVDTGPYGYT

V gene: TRBV20-1
J gene: TRBJ2-5
D gene: TRBD2
CDR3 protein: SASPSGGEETQY

V gene: TRBV7-2
J gene: TRBJ2-2
D gene: .
CDR3 protein: ASSLVSGGVTGELF

V gene: TRBV12-3/TRBV12-4
J gene: TRBJ2-6
D gene: .
CDR3 protein: ASSRSSGANVLT

V gene: TRBV20-1
J gene: TRBJ2-5
D gene: .
CDR3 protein: SAREGGRQETQY

V gene: TRBV7-2
J gene: TRBJ1-1
D gene: .
CDR3 protein: ASSLKGWGTEAF

V gene: TRBV20-1
J gene: TRBJ2-1
D gene: TRBD1
CDR3 protein: SARDRGRGGLGNNEQF

V gene: TRBV5-1
J gene: TRBJ1-3
D gene: .
CDR3 protein: ASSPMGGNTIY

V gene: TRBV24-1
J gene: TRBJ2-1
D gene: .
CDR3 protein: ATMIYNEQF

V gene: TRBV4-1
J gene: TRBJ2-2
D gene: TRBD1
CDR3 protein: ASNRDRGFRELF

V gene: TRBV29-1
J gene: TRBJ1-2
D gene: .
CDR3 protein: SVTYGQLNYGYT

V gene: TRBV28
J gene: TRBJ2-5
D gene: TRBD2
CDR3 protein: ASRTPGGETQY

V gene: TRBV11-2
J gene: TRBJ2-1
D gene: .
CDR3 protein: ASSLRRGRSYNEQF

V gene: TRBV6-2/TRBV6-3
J gene: TRBJ1-5
D gene: .
CDR3 protein: ASSGGWNQPQH

V gene: TRBV11-2
J gene: TRBJ2-1
D gene: TRBD2
CDR3 protein: ASSMTSGANNEQF

V gene: TRBV28
J gene: TRBJ1-4
D gene: .
CDR3 protein: ASSLLGPATNEKLF

V gene: TRBV20-1
J gene: TRBJ2-3
D gene: TRBD2
CDR3 protein: SARGLAAPAPDTQY

V gene: TRBV24-1
J gene: TRBJ2-1
D gene: TRBD1
CDR3 protein: ATSDSRFDRTGSYNEQF

V gene: TRBV12-3/TRBV12-4
J gene: TRBJ1-2
D gene: .
CDR3 protein: ASSSPGGYT

V gene: TRBV19
J gene: TRBJ2-3
D gene: .
CDR3 protein: ASKKTRDGRADTQY

V gene: TRBV20-1
J gene: TRBJ2-3
D gene: .
CDR3 protein: SASALEGVGDTQY

V gene: TRBV20-1
J gene: TRBJ2-2
D gene: .
CDR3 protein: SARDLGQNTGELF

V gene: TRBV4-2
J gene: TRBJ2-3
D gene: .
CDR3 protein: ASSQGGLMADTQY

V gene: TRBV11-2
J gene: TRBJ2-7
D gene: TRBD1
CDR3 protein: ASSPSGQGAQY

V gene: TRBV5-1
J gene: TRBJ2-5
D gene: .
CDR3 protein: ASSISGQETQY

V gene: TRBV6-1
J gene: TRBJ2-1
D gene: TRBD2
CDR3 protein: ASRLGAGGSNEQF

V gene: TRBV20-1
J gene: TRBJ2-3
D gene: TRBD2
CDR3 protein: SARDDNSGGPLGTQY

V gene: TRBV20-1
J gene: TRBJ2-1
D gene: .
CDR3 protein: SAPSPGAVQF

V gene: TRBV20-1
J gene: TRBJ2-7
D gene: .
CDR3 protein: SARVGQVLPLYEQY

V gene: TRBV27
J gene: TRBJ1-4
D gene: .
CDR3 protein: TSSAYRWEKLF

V gene: TRBV5-1
J gene: TRBJ2-3
D gene: TRBD1
CDR3 protein: ASSSRPKGAIDTQY